The 32 T cell receptor beta chains reported below all come from one sample, sequenced in a study of molecular identifiers for immune sequencing clone quantification. TCRdb re-called the PCR reads with MiXCR, one entry per CDR3 protein. The data hold under 600,000 distinct CDR3 sequences, with 20% to 25% observed a single time. Material for sequencing was naive CD8+ T cells from blood, with Jurkat cell RNA spiked in. The sample's subset: FACS-sorted CD8+CD4-CCR7+CD45RA+ naive T cells. These receptors were taken from a human donor in good health. Some libraries in this study had Jurkat cell RNA spiked in.

Comment on this clonotype: It may be a read error: a sequence one base away is much more abundant. The CDR3 carries no conserved terminal phenylalanine or tryptophan, so it likely arises from a read error. This rearrangement joins TRBV4-2 to TRBJ1-1; no firm D call. V lost 0 bases and J 5 bases, leaving 7 bases between the germline ends. There are 13 residues in the CDR3. In germline, CDR1 is LGHNA, CDR2 YNFKEQ. Here the CDR3 reads CASSQDLRTEAFL. DNA for the CDR3: TGTGCCAGCAGCCAAGATCTCCGGACTGAAGCTTTCCTT.

This clonotype was recorded at least ten times. V usage is TRBV30 and J usage is TRBJ1-5; no reliable D call. V was pared by 5 bases and J by 1 base, with 12 bases between. This CDR3 is 14 amino acids long. The germline V gene encodes CDR1 GTSNPN and CDR2 SVGIG (reference sequence). The CDR3 DNA follows: TGTGCCTGGTCCTCAGGCGGGAGCAATCAGCCCCAGCATTTT. Its protein is CAWSSGGSNQPQHF.

The chain recombines TRBV2 with TRBJ2-3, with 8 bases aligning to TRBD2. The CDR3 covers 16 residues. V shed 4 bases, J shed 1 base, and the junction held 7 bases outside the gene matches. CDR1 SNHLY and CDR2 FYNNEI come from the germline V gene. Written as DNA, the CDR3 is TGTGCCAGCAGTGCTGGTACAGCGGGGGGCACAGATACGCAGTATTTT. Residues: CASSAGTAGGTDTQYF.

In the case of this clonotype: The limits of the CDR3 on the DNA are not certain, so only TCRdb's listed CDR3 is given. V is TRBV7-3 and J is TRBJ2-1; the tabulated D call, TRBD2, remains unverified against the DNA. The CDR3 length equals 17 residues, ends included. The germline CDR1 and CDR2 sequences are SGHTA and FQGTGA. The CDR3 here is CASSPLGLAADNEQFFF.

CDR3 sequence (DNA): TGCGCCAGCAGCCAAGCTTTTATCCGCGAGGCTAGCGGGAGGTACTACAATGAGCAGTTCTTC. Its protein is CASSQAFIREASGRYYNEQFF. V usage is TRBV4-3 and J usage is TRBJ2-1; 11 bases line up with TRBD2. Per the germline V gene, CDR1 is LGHNA and CDR2 is YSLEER. The CDR3 runs to 21 residues. V shed 1 base and J 3 bases; nucleotides not matched to a gene: 17.

The genes are TRBV5-1 and TRBJ2-7, with 7 bases fitting TRBD1. This CDR3 contains 14 residues. Germline loops: CDR1 SGHRS, CDR2 YFSETQ. V was pared by 0 bases and J by 5 bases, with 5 bases of the junction left unmatched. The CDR3 is CASSLEDRPHEQYF. The CDR3 DNA is TGCGCCAGCAGCTTGGAGGACAGGCCCCACGAGCAGTACTTC.

The J gene is TRBJ2-3, the V gene TRBV9; TRBD2 aligns across 10 bases. The CDR3 contains 17 residues. Germline lookup yields CDR1 SGDLS and CDR2 YYNGEE. With 2 bases clipped from V and 5 bases from J, the junction kept 11 bases outside the gene matches. CDR3 loop: CASSVAPSGSILDTQYF. The CDR3 region has the DNA TGTGCCAGCAGCGTCGCCCCTAGCGGGAGTATTTTAGATACGCAGTATTTT.

This clonotype was recorded once. This may stem from a read error, because a much larger clone lies one nucleotide away. The chain joins TRBV4-3 to TRBJ2-7; D is unclear. Looked up from germline, CDR1 is LGHNA and CDR2 is YSLEER. The CDR3 covers 16 residues. Trimming stripped 0 bases from V and 0 bases from J, with 12 bases between. The CDR3 bases are TGCGCCAGCAGCCAAGATCTAGGTGCCCCCTCCTACGAGCAGTACTTC. Its translation is CASSQDLGAPSYEQYF.

A single count supports this clonotype. The gene calls are TRBV4-3 and TRBJ1-2; perhaps TRBD1 as D (5 bases). CDR1 is LGHNA and CDR2 is YSLEER in the germline V gene. The CDR3 has 15 residues. Trimming removed 0 bases at V and 5 bases at J, with 13 bases between. The DNA of the CDR3 is TGCGCCAGCAGCCAAGATCTGGACACCAGATATGGCTACACCTTC. This codes for CASSQDLDTRYGYTF.

As concerns this clonotype: This could be a read error, since a much larger clone is one nucleotide away. The chain combines TRBV4-3 with TRBJ2-1; D remains unclear. Germline CDR1 LGHNA, CDR2 YSLEER. The CDR3 length is 13 residues. DNA for the CDR3: TGCGCCAGCGGCCAAGATACGGAGAATGAGCAGTTCTTC. Its protein product is CASGQDTENEQFF.

This rearrangement joins TRBV10-1 to TRBJ1-1; 7 bases map to TRBD1. The V gene end was trimmed by 8 bases and the J gene end by 2 bases; junction bases not matched to a gene: 8. Germline CDR1 reads WNHNN; CDR2 reads SYGVQD (reference sequence). The CDR3 runs to 14 residues. CDR3 amino acids: CASAETGKNTEAFF. The CDR3 bases are TGCGCCAGCGCCGAGACAGGGAAAAACACTGAAGCTTTCTTT.

Points on this clonotype: A single base separates this from a much larger clone, so it may be a read error. The V and J genes are TRBV27 and TRBJ1-1; D gene uncertain. CDR3 length equals 13 residues. The germline V gene encodes CDR1 MNHEY and CDR2 SMNVEV (reference sequence). The chain's CDR3 is CASSLSFDTKAFF. The CDR3 bases are TGTGCCAGCAGTTTATCCTTCGACACTAAAGCTTTCTTT.

This clonotype was seen ten or more times. This sequence joins TRBV20-1 and TRBJ1-5; D uncertain. V lost 0 bases, J lost 6 bases, and 15 bases lay in between. The CDR3 consists of 15 residues. The germline gives CDR1 DFQATT, CDR2 SNEGSKA (reference sequence). The CDR3 DNA is TGCAGTGCTAGAGATGCATTTGGTGGGGTTCAGCCCCAGCATTTT. The encoded protein is CSARDAFGGVQPQHF.

V is TRBV19 and J is TRBJ2-4; D is perhaps TRBD1 (6 bases). Germline CDR1 LNHDA, CDR2 SQIVND (reference sequence). The CDR3 length is 13 residues. The V and J ends lost 3 bases and 6 bases respectively, with 9 bases between them. The CDR3 loop is CASSMRGGNIQYF. The CDR3 region has the DNA TGTGCCAGTAGTATGAGAGGGGGAAACATTCAGTACTTC. Full variable domain (rest looked up from reference TRBV19 and TRBJ2-4): DGGITQSPKYLFRKEGQNVTLSCEQNLNHDAMYWYRQDPGQGLRLIYYSQIVNDFQKGDIAEGYSVSREKKESFPLTVTSAQKNPTAFYLCASSMRGGNIQYFGAGTRLSVL.

The rearrangement links TRBV11-3 to TRBJ2-7; tentatively, D is TRBD1 (6 bases). The J call may be faulty, since TRBJ2-5 better matches the DNA end. From germline, CDR1 is SGHNT and CDR2 YENEEA. CDR3 size: 15 residues. DNA of the CDR3: TGTGCCAGCAGCTTGGATAACAGGGAAGGGGGGACCCAGTACTTC. It encodes CASSLDNREGGTQYF.

This clonotype was detected only a few times. V gene TRBV12-3 or TRBV12-4 combines with J gene TRBJ2-1; possibly TRBD2 for D (5 bases). This CDR3 has 12 amino acids. With 5 bases removed from V and 9 bases from J, the gap between germline ends came to 11 bases. The CDR3 DNA reads TGTGCCAGCAGTCCTAACCTAGCTGAGCAGTTCTTC. Residues: CASSPNLAEQFF.

This clonotype was counted a few times. This could be a read error, since a much larger clone is one nucleotide away. The V gene is TRBV29-1, the J gene TRBJ1-1; D call uncertain. The germline V gene encodes CDR1 SQVTM and CDR2 ANQGSEA. This CDR3 has 11 amino acids. CDR3 in amino acids: CSVELNTGAFF. In DNA, the CDR3 is TGCAGCGTTGAGTTGAACACTGGAGCTTTCTTT.

V gene TRBV5-4 combines with J gene TRBJ2-3; D is perhaps TRBD2 (6 bases). Germline assignment: CDR1 SGHNT and CDR2 YYREEE (reference sequence). The CDR3 has 16 residues. The V end was cut by 0 bases, the J end by 6 bases, with 17 bases between. The CDR3 sequence is CASSLGSGVEFDTQYF. The CDR3 region has the DNA TGTGCCAGCAGCTTGGGGTCGGGGGTGGAGTTCGATACGCAGTATTTT. The whole variable domain, filled in from reference TRBV5-4 and TRBJ2-3, reads ETGVTQSPTHLIKTRGQQVTLRCSSQSGHNTVSWYQQALGQGPQFIFQYYREEENGRGNFPPRFSGLQFPNYSSELNVNALELDDSALYLCASSLGSGVEFDTQYFGPGTRLTVL.

The table lists this clonotype with a few counts. The DNA for the CDR3 is TGCGCCAGCAGTGGGGCAGAATTTTATAGCAATCAGCCCCAGCATTTT. Amino acids: CASSGAEFYSNQPQHF. The V and J genes are TRBV10-2 and TRBJ1-5; D call uncertain. V was shortened by 4 bases and J by 0 bases, with 13 bases between the two germline ends. The CDR3 extends over 16 amino acids. Germline CDR1 and CDR2: WSHSY and SAAADI.

This clonotype came up many times. The chain uses TRBV28 and TRBJ2-7; 7 bases map to TRBD2. This CDR3 spans 15 amino acids. Germline V gene lookup returns CDR1 MDHEN and CDR2 SYDVKM. The V segment lost 5 bases and the J segment 5 bases; nucleotides outside the gene matches: 12. The chain's CDR3 is CASSPRGGGWDEQYF. The CDR3 DNA follows: TGTGCCAGCAGTCCCCGAGGCGGGGGTTGGGACGAGCAGTACTTC.

The chain uses TRBV9 and TRBJ2-5; 9 bases align to TRBD2. This CDR3 has 15 amino acids. CDR1 is SGDLS and CDR2 is YYNGEE in the germline V gene. Losses at the gene ends were 1 base for V and 5 bases for J; bases not matched to a gene: 6. The CDR3 DNA sequence: TGTGCCAGCAGCGTACTAGCGGGATCGTTTGAGACCCAGTACTTC. The encoded protein is CASSVLAGSFETQYF.

This clonotype was found many times. This chain joins TRBV20-1 and TRBJ2-7, with 9 bases matching TRBD1. V lost 0 bases to trimming and J lost 3 bases; unmatched junction nucleotides: 9. This CDR3 is built from 16 residues. Looked up from germline, CDR1 is DFQATT and CDR2 is SNEGSKA (reference sequence). CDR3 DNA sequence: TGCAGTGCTAGAGACATACAGGGGGCTAGAGTCTACGAGCAGTACTTC. The encoded protein is CSARDIQGARVYEQYF.

J is TRBJ1-2 and V is TRBV29-1; 9 nucleotides agree with TRBD1. The CDR3 consists of 15 residues. Unmatched junction bases numbered 3, after V lost 0 bases and J lost 1 base. Germline lookup yields CDR1 SQVTM and CDR2 ANQGSEA. DNA for the CDR3: TGCAGCGTTGAAGATTGGACAGGGGATAACTATGGCTACACCTTC. It specifies CSVEDWTGDNYGYTF.

This clonotype was seen only a few times. This chain connects TRBV20-1 to TRBJ1-2; 7 bases agree with TRBD1. The CDR3 extends over 13 amino acids. Germline loops: CDR1 DFQATT, CDR2 SNEGSKA (reference sequence). With V trimmed by 0 bases and J by 5 bases, 3 bases remained unmatched. CDR3 protein: CSAREGTAYGYTF. The CDR3 bases are TGCAGTGCTAGAGAAGGGACAGCTTATGGCTACACCTTC.

The CDR3 DNA is TGCGCCAGCAGCCAAGGAACAGGGGGAAACAATGAGCAGTTCTTC. It encodes CASSQGTGGNNEQFF. V gene TRBV4-3 combines with J gene TRBJ2-1, with 8 bases aligning to TRBD1. V trimming: 1 base; J trimming: 5 bases; junction bases outside the gene matches: 4. The V gene's germline CDR1 is LGHNA and CDR2 YSLEER. The CDR3 runs to 15 residues.

The rearrangement links TRBV12-3 or TRBV12-4 to TRBJ1-1, with D perhaps matching TRBD1 (6 bases). This CDR3 is 17 amino acids long. V was trimmed by 6 bases and J by 0 bases, leaving 20 bases between them. In nucleotides, the CDR3 is TGTGCCAGCAGCGGGGGGGGGGCGTGGGCCTTGAACACTGAAGCTTTCTTT. Encoded protein: CASSGGGAWALNTEAFF.

Regarding this clonotype: A read error is likely, as this CDR3 ends without the conserved phenylalanine or tryptophan. The gene calls are TRBV28 and TRBJ1-1; TRBD1 is a possible D gene (5 bases). Germline lookup yields CDR1 MDHEN and CDR2 SYDVKM. Trimming removed 3 bases at V and 3 bases at J, with 20 bases between. The length of the CDR3 is 17 residues. For the CDR3, the DNA is TGTGCCAGCAGTTTCCTCACGCCTGCCCTGGGGGACACTGAAGCTTTCCTT. Protein product: CASSFLTPALGDTEAFL.

The genes are TRBV7-9 and TRBJ1-1; D not certain. The length of the CDR3 is 15 residues. Germline assignment: CDR1 SEHNR and CDR2 FQNEAQ (reference sequence). Between the trimmed V and J ends, which lost 0 bases and 7 bases, there was a span of 15 bases. Written as DNA, the CDR3 is TGTGCCAGCAGCTTAGCTCGAGGACCGAGAATTGAAGCTTTCTTT. Translating gives CASSLARGPRIEAFF.

This clonotype has a count of ten or more. The chain recombines TRBV7-2 with TRBJ2-1; possible D gene TRBD1, 5 bases. The CDR3 runs to 14 residues. V was clipped by 3 bases and J by 4 bases, with 10 bases between them. Per the germline V gene, CDR1 is SGHTA and CDR2 is FQGNSA. CDR3 bases: TGTGCCAGCAGCTTCTCAGACAGTTACAATGAGCAGTTCTTC. It specifies CASSFSDSYNEQFF.

The V call is TRBV19, the J call TRBJ2-7, with D maybe TRBD1 (6 bases). V shed 4 bases and J shed 5 bases, with 18 bases lying between them. The germline V gene encodes CDR1 LNHDA and CDR2 SQIVND (reference sequence). The CDR3 runs to 15 residues. For the CDR3, the DNA is TGTGCCAGTAGTAGTTTCGACAGGACCATTGACGAGCAGTACTTC. Protein product: CASSSFDRTIDEQYF.

This clonotype was observed many times. The V call is TRBV5-8, the J call TRBJ2-3; D gene uncertain. This CDR3 region has 8 residues. V was clipped by 5 bases and J by 14 bases, with 6 bases between them. CDR1 SGHTS and CDR2 YDEGEE come from the germline V gene. In DNA form, the CDR3 reads TGTGCCAGCAGTCCGCCGTATTTT. Its protein is CASSPPYF.

This clonotype was seen many times. The rearrangement links TRBV5-1 to TRBJ1-1; TRBD1 agrees at 9 bases. With 0 bases clipped from V and 5 bases from J, the junction kept 2 bases outside the gene matches. The V gene's germline CDR1 is SGHRS and CDR2 YFSETQ. The length of the CDR3 is 14 residues. The CDR3: CASSLDRGQTEAFF. As DNA, the CDR3 is TGCGCCAGCAGCTTGGACAGGGGGCAAACTGAAGCTTTCTTT.